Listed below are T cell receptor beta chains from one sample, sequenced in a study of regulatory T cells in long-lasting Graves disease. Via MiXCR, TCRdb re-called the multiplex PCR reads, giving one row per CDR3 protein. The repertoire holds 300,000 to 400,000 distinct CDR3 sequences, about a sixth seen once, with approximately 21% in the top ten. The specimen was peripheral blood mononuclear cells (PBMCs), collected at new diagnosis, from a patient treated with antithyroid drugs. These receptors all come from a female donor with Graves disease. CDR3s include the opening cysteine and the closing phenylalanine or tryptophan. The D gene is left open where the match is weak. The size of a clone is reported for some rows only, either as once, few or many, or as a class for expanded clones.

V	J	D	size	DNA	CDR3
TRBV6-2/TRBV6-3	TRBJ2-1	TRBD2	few	TGTGCCAGCAGTTATTCCGAGACTAGCCAACTTAATGAGCAGTTCTTC	CASSYSETSQLNEQFF
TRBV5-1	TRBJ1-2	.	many	TGCGCCAGCAGCTGGACAGCTAACTATGGCCACACCTTC	CASSWTANYGHTF
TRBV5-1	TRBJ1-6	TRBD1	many	TGCGCCAGCAGCTTACGATCGCACGACAGGGCGGGATCACCCCTCCACTTT	CASSLRSHDRAGSPLHF
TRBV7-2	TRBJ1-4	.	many	TGTGCCAGCAGCTCCGGGGTGGTTGAGGAAAAACTGTTTTTT	CASSSGVVEEKLFF
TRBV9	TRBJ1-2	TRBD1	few	TGTGCCAGCAGCGAGGGGACAGGGATCAGCTTC	CASSEGTGISF
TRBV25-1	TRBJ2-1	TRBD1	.	TGTGCCAGCAGGTTTCCGGGACAGGGGGTCTATGAGCAGTTCTTC	CASRFPGQGVYEQFF
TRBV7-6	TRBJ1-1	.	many	TGTGCCAGCAGCCCCCTTGCGGGCAGGCACTTCTGTTTTAACACTGAAGCTTTCTTT	CASSPLAGRHFCFNTEAFF
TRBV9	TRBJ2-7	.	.	TGTGCCAGCAGCGTAGAGCCAGGAAAGACCTACGAGCAGTACTTC	CASSVEPGKTYEQYF
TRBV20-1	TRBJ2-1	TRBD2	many	TGCAGTGCTGCAACGAGGACTAGCCTAAACAATGAGCAGTTCTTC	CSAATRTSLNNEQFF
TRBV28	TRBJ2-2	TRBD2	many	TGTGCCAGCAGTTCGAGATTGACTAGCGGAGGGGGTGCCCAGGAGCTGTTTTTT	CASSSRLTSGGGAQELFF
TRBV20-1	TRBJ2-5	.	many	TGCAGTGCTAGGTTTGTTGAGGAGACCCAGTACTTC	CSARFVEETQYF
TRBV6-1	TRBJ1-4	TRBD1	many	TGTGCCAGCAGTCCCGGGACAGGGACGGAACTGTTTTTT	CASSPGTGTELFF
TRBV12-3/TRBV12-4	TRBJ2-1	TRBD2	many	TGTGCCAGCCGGGCCCCCCTGACTAGCGGGGGTACCTACTACAATGAGCAGTTCTTC	CASRAPLTSGGTYYNEQFF
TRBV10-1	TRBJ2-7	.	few	TGCGCCAGCAGTGATTGGGGGGCCTACGAGCAGTACTTC	CASSDWGAYEQYF
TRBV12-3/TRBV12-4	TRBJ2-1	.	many	TGTGCCAGCACTGACACCCACAATGAGCAGTTCTTC	CASTDTHNEQFF
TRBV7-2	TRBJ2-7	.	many	TGTGCCAGCAGCCGGGGGCTCGAGCAGTACTTC	CASSRGLEQYF
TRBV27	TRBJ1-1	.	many	TGTGCCAGCAGTGGCCGGGGGCTTTGGCTCGAAGCTTTCTTT	CASSGRGLWLEAFF
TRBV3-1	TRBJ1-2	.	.	TGTGCCAGCAGGTCGACCGGGTCCTCAAACTATGGCTACACCTTC	CASRSTGSSNYGYTF
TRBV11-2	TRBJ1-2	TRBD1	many	TGTGCCAGCAGCGGACCGGGACAGAGCTATGGCTACACCTTC	CASSGPGQSYGYTF
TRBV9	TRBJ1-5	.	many	TGTGCCAGCAGCGGAGTGACGGATCAGCCCCAGCATTTT	CASSGVTDQPQHF
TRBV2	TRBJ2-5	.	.	TGTGCCAGCAGTGAGGTGAAGGAAGAGACCCAGTACTTC	CASSEVKEETQYF
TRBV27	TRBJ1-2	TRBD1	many	TGTGCCAGCAGTTACCTACCGGGACAGTCCCCAGGGGATTCATATGGCTACACCTTC	CASSYLPGQSPGDSYGYTF
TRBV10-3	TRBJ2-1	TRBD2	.	TGTGCCACCAAGGGACTAGCGGGGATAAATGAGCAGTTCTTC	CATKGLAGINEQFF
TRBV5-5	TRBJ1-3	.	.	TGTGCCAGCGGCCCGACCCGGGTCCCCAGAAACACCATATATTTT	CASGPTRVPRNTIYF
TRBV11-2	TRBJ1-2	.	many	TGTGCCAGCAGCTTAGCTTGGGGTAAAGCTAACTATGGCTACACCTTC	CASSLAWGKANYGYTF
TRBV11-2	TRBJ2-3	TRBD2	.	TGTGCCAGCAGCAGTCCGACTAGCGGGAGTAGAACAGATACGCAGTATTTT	CASSSPTSGSRTDTQYF
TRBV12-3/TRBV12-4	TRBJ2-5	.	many	TGTGCCAGCACTCCCGGGACACACCAAGAGACCCAGTACTTC	CASTPGTHQETQYF
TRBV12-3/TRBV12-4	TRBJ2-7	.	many	TGTGCCAGCAGTCACGTACAGGGTCCCGAGCAGTACTTC	CASSHVQGPEQYF
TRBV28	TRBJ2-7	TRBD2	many	TGTGCCAGCAAGATCGTGGCGGGAGCGGGTTACGAGCAGTACTTC	CASKIVAGAGYEQYF
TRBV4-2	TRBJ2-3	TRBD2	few	TGTGCCAGCAGCCAAGTCACCGGGACTAGCGTGTTAGGCACAGATACGCAGTATTTT	CASSQVTGTSVLGTDTQYF
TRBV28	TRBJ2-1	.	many	TGTGCCAGCAGTTCCCCGGAGCGCTCCTACAATGAGCAGTTCTTC	CASSSPERSYNEQFF
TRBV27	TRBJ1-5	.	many	TGTGCCAGCAGTTTATCGGGCCCCATCTGGACGGATACTAGCAATCAGCCCCAGCATTTT	CASSLSGPIWTDTSNQPQHF
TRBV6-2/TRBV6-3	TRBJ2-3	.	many	TGTGCCAGCAGACCGCCCGGGGGATCCACAGATACGCAGTATTTT	CASRPPGGSTDTQYF
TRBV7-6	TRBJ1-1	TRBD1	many	TGTGCCAGCAGCTTACCCACCTTCGGGACAGCGAACACTGAAGCTTTCTTT	CASSLPTFGTANTEAFF
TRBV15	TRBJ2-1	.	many	TGTGCCACCAGCCCGGGACGAGACTACAATGAGCAGTTCTTC	CATSPGRDYNEQFF
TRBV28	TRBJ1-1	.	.	TGTGCCAGCAGTTTATTTGTTTCTGGATTGGAGAACCCGAATGAAGCTTTCTTC	CASSLFVSGLENPNEAFF
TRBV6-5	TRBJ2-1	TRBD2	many	TGTGCCAGCAGTTACGGGCTAGCGGCCTACAATGAGCAGTTCTTC	CASSYGLAAYNEQFF
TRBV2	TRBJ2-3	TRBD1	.	TGTGCCAGCGGGGCCCCGGCCACAGGGGGCCGGTGCTATACGCAGTATTTT	CASGAPATGGRCYTQYF
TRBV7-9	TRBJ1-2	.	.	TGTGCCAGCAGCTTAGCCGGGACCCAGGAGTTC	CASSLAGTQEF
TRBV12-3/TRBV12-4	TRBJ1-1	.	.	TGTGCCAGCAGTTACGGACAGCTGAACACTGAAGCTTTCTTT	CASSYGQLNTEAFF
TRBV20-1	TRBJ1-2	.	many	TGCAGTGCTAGGGGCAGCTCCTCCTATGGCTACACCTTC	CSARGSSSYGYTF
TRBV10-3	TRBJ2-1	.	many	TGTGCCATCAAGGTGGAGGGGGCCGGGAATGAGCAGTTCTTC	CAIKVEGAGNEQFF
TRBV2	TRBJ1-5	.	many	TGTGCCAGCAGTGCGCTGGGTCAGCCCCAGCATTTT	CASSALGQPQHF
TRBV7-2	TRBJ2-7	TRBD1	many	TGTGCCAGCAGCTTACTCTACACAGGGGGCGGGTACGAGCAGTACTTC	CASSLLYTGGGYEQYF
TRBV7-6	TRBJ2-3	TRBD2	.	TGTGCCAGCAGCAGACGACTAGCGGGGGGTGCCGATACGCAGTATTTT	CASSRRLAGGADTQYF
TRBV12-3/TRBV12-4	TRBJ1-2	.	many	TGTGCCAGCAGTTTAGCAGGGAAGGGTGGCTACACCTTC	CASSLAGKGGYTF
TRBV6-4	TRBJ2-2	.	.	TGTGCCAGCAGTGACTCGACCAACACCGGGGAGCTGTTTTTT	CASSDSTNTGELFF
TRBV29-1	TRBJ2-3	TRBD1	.	TGCAGCGTTGGCGAGGACAGGGGAAACACAGATACGCAGTATTTT	CSVGEDRGNTDTQYF
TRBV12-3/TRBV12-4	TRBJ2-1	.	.	TGTGCCAGCAGCAGTGGGCCCCAAGGGAATGAGCAGTTCTTC	CASSSGPQGNEQFF
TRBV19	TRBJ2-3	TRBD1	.	TGTGCCAGTAGTACTCGTGGCCGGGACAGGGTAGCAGATACGCAGTATTTT	CASSTRGRDRVADTQYF
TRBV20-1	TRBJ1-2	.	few	TGCAGTGCCACCCCCCTGGACAACAACTATGGCTACACCTTC	CSATPLDNNYGYTF
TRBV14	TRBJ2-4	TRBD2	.	TGTGCCAGCAGCACTAGCGGGATCACCGGGGACATTCAGTACTTC	CASSTSGITGDIQYF
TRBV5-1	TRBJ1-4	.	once	TGCGCCAGCAGCTTGACAGGGCTTAATGAAAAACTGTTTTTT	CASSLTGLNEKLFF
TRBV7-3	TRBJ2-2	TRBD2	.	TGTGCCAGCAGCTTAAATTCGGCGGGAGTAGCCGGGGAGCTGTTTTTT	CASSLNSAGVAGELFF
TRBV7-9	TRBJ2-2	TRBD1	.	TGTGCCAGCAGCCTACAGGGGGGCAGCACCGGGGAGCTGTTTTTT	CASSLQGGSTGELFF